Following are 7 T cell receptor beta chains from one sample sequenced in a study of read filtering for tumor transcriptome and immune sequencing. From roughly 390 ng of RNA, a library with molecular barcoded alpha/delta and beta/gamma adaptors was made. TCRdb used MiXCR to reprocess the reads, holding one entry per CDR3 protein. The sample carries 75,000 to 95,000 distinct CDR3 sequences, about 22% recorded once. Source material: a population of CD138-negative cells sorted from bone marrow. These receptors came from a donor aged 40 or older with multiple myeloma.

V gene TRBV7-2 combines with J gene TRBJ1-5; D unclear. Between the trimmed V and J ends, which lost 1 base and 6 bases, there was a span of 13 bases. The CDR3 consists of 15 residues. From germline, CDR1 is SGHTA and CDR2 FQGNSA. The CDR3 loop is CASSLGHQTGQPQHF. Written as DNA, the CDR3 is TGTGCCAGCAGCTTAGGACATCAAACCGGTCAGCCCCAGCATTTT. Combining the CDR3 with reference TRBV7-2 and TRBJ1-5 gives the whole variable domain GAGVSQSPSNKVTEKGKDVELRCDPISGHTALYWYRQSLGQGLEFLIYFQGNSAPDKSGLPSDRFSAERTGGSVSTLTIQRTQQEDSAVYLCASSLGHQTGQPQHFGDGTRLSIL.

The chain employs TRBV20-1 and TRBJ2-4, with 10 positions matching TRBD2. Trimming cost V 4 bases and J 8 bases; bases outside gene matches: 14. Germline V gives CDR1 DFQATT, CDR2 SNEGSKA (reference sequence). There are 16 residues in the CDR3. This CDR3 is CSATSSGGSLVDIQYF. The CDR3 bases are TGCAGTGCTACCTCTAGCGGGGGATCCCTGGTAGACATTCAGTACTTC.

Regarding this clonotype: Given a much more abundant clone one base away, this may be a read error. The chain carries TRBV5-1 and TRBJ1-1; TRBD1 is a possible D gene (6 bases). Germline loops: CDR1 SGHRS, CDR2 YFSETQ. Trimming pared 10 bases from V and 0 bases from J, leaving 13 bases between. The CDR3 contains 13 residues. CDR3 in amino acids: CAGWGGVNTEAFF. CDR3 coding DNA: TGCGCCGGCTGGGGGGGCGTGAACACTGAAGCTTTCTTT.

This clonotype turned up a few times. V usage is TRBV5-6 and J usage is TRBJ2-7; D is uncertain. Germline V gene sequence: CDR1 SGHDT, CDR2 YYEEEE. V lost 4 bases and J lost 3, with 14 bases in between. The CDR3 runs to 14 residues. The chain's CDR3 is CASSLTDNRYEQYF. The CDR3 nucleotides are TGTGCCAGCAGCCTAACGGATAACCGCTACGAGCAGTACTTC.

This clonotype has a single count. The chain has TRBV7-9 and TRBJ1-1, with D unresolved. Germline CDR1 is SEHNR and CDR2 is FQNEAQ (reference sequence). The ends were cut back, 1 base at V and 4 bases at J, with 7 bases in the middle. This CDR3 region has 13 residues. CDR3 bases: TGTGCCAGCAGCTTAGTCCTGAGCACTGAAGCTTTCTTT. Protein: CASSLVLSTEAFF.

This clonotype was counted many times. V usage is TRBV5-5 and J usage is TRBJ1-2; D might be TRBD1 (5 bases). The germline gives CDR1 SGHKS, CDR2 YYEKEE (reference sequence). CDR3 length: 16 residues. The V and J ends lost 4 bases and 0 bases respectively, with 16 bases between them. CDR3 sequence: CASSRVTDPTNYGYTF. DNA of the CDR3: TGTGCCAGCAGCCGGGTGACAGATCCCACTAACTATGGCTACACCTTC.

This clonotype was counted many times. CDR3 in amino acids: CASRDIGFSPDTQYF. As DNA, the CDR3 is TGTGCCAGCCGGGACATCGGCTTTAGCCCAGATACGCAGTATTTT. The gene calls are TRBV19 and TRBJ2-3; maybe TRBD1 (6 bases). The CDR3 is 15 residues long. In germline, CDR1 is LNHDA, CDR2 SQIVND (reference sequence). V was cut by 9 bases and J by 4 bases, with 20 bases left in between.